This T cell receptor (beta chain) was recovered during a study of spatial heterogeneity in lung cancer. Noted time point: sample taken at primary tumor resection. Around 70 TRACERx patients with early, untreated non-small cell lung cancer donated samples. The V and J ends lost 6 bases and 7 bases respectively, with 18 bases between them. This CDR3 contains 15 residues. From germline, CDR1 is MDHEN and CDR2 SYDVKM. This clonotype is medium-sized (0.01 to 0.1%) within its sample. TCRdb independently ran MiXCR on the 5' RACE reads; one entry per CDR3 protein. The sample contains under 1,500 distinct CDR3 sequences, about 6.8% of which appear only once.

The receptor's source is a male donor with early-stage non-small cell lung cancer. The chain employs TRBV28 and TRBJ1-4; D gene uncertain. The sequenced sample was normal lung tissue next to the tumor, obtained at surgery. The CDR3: CASSLLPGSLEKLFF. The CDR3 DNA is TGTGCCAGCAGCCTCCTACCGGGATCGCTTGAAAAACTGTTTTTT.